This T cell receptor beta chain was sequenced for a study of cytomegalovirus exposure and HLA in healthy donors. The study, taken as a whole, reports: No immune exposure information besides CMV serostatus was available. Most subjects' HLA-A and HLA-B alleles were reportedly predicted from TCR beta sequences.

V gave up 0 bases and J gave up 4 bases; unmatched junction bases: 2. Germline CDR1 SGHRS, CDR2 YFSETQ. The length of the CDR3 is 17 residues. To note about this clone: Antigen: not known.

Primers included in the PCR were 60 Vbeta and 13 Jbeta primers. Sequencing used immunoSEQ multiplex PCR; TCRdb keeps in-frame clones, though not all of them. The table has about 250,000 clones, around two thirds seen once; the top ten hold about 2.1%. V and J are TRBV5-1 and TRBJ2-2; TRBD2 agrees at 14 bases. The TCR originated in a female donor in good health and CMV-seronegative. Sequenced sample: PBMCs. The CDR3 DNA sequence: TGCGCCAGCAGCTTGGGGACTAGCGGGAGGACCACCGGGGAGCTGTTTTTT. This sequence encodes CASSLGTSGRTTGELFF.